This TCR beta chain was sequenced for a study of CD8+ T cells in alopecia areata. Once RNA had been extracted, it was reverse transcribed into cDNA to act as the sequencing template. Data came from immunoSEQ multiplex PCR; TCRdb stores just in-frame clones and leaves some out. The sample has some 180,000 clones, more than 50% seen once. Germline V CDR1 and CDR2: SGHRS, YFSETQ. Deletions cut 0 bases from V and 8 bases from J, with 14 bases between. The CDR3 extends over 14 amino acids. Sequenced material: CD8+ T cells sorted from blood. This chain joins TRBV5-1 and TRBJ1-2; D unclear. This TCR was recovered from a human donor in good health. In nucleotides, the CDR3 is TGCGCCAGCAGCTTGGCCGTCCTTTCCTCCGGCTACACCTTC. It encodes CASSLAVLSSGYTF.